These T cell receptor beta chains were read from a single sample in a study of blood T cell repertoires in COVID-19. Generated by immunoSEQ multiplex PCR, the TCRdb table keeps only in-frame clones and is missing some. The sample lists about 200,000 clones, roughly 86% occurring once. The specimen was peripheral blood. The receptors shown here come from a woman aged 50 to 65 with COVID-19, enrolled during active disease. CDR3s include the opening cysteine and the closing phenylalanine or tryptophan. D genes are given only for firm matches. Clone size, where shown, is once, few, many, or a class for clones that have expanded.

>TRBV27|TRBD2|NA|TRBJ2-3
TGTGCCAGCAGTTTTCAACTAGCGGGCACAGATACGCAGTATTTT
CASSFQLAGTDTQYF
>TRBV5-1|TRBD1|NA|TRBJ2-3
TGCGCCAGCAGCCTTTTCGACAGGGGAATTGGGGGCACAGATACGCAGTATTTT
CASSLFDRGIGGTDTQYF
>TRBV3-1/TRBV3-2|NA|NA|TRBJ1-1
TGTGCCAGCAGCCGGGGGCGCGGGACTGAAGCTTTCTTT
CASSRGRGTEAFF
>TRBV7-2|TRBD1|NA|TRBJ2-7
TGTGCCAGCAGCCTTCGACAGGGGACCTACGAGCAGTACTTC
CASSLRQGTYEQYF
>TRBV5-5|NA|NA|TRBJ1-1
TGTGCCAGCAGCTTGAGAATGGGGGCCACTGAAGCTTTCTTT
CASSLRMGATEAFF
>TRBV7-2|NA|once|TRBJ2-4
TGTGCCAGCAGCTCTGACTATTCTAAAAACATTCAGTACTTC
CASSSDYSKNIQYF
>TRBV10-1|NA|NA|TRBJ2-3
TGCGCCAGCAGTGGAGGGGATACGCAGTATTTT
CASSGGDTQYF
>TRBV19|NA|NA|TRBJ1-3
TGTGCCAGTAGTCCGAGTCCCGGAAACACCATATATTTT
CASSPSPGNTIYF
>TRBV4-1|NA|NA|TRBJ2-7
TGCGCCAGCAGCGAGCAAGAGTACGCCTCCTACGAGCAGTACTTC
CASSEQEYASYEQYF
>TRBV12-5|NA|NA|TRBJ1-5
TGTGCTAGTGGTTTCTCCTCACTCCGGGACACCAATCAGCCCCAGCATTTT
CASGFSSLRDTNQPQHF
>TRBV2|TRBD2|once|TRBJ2-1
TGTGCCAGCAGTTTACTAGCGGGAAGGAATGAGCAGTTCTTC
CASSLLAGRNEQFF
>TRBV20-1|TRBD1|once|TRBJ2-1
TGCAGTGTGGACAGGGACGATGAGCAGTTCTTC
CSVDRDDEQFF
>TRBV7-2|NA|NA|TRBJ1-1
TGTGCCAGCAGCTTATACTCCCAGGGGTACACTGAAGCTTTCTTT
CASSLYSQGYTEAFF
>TRBV5-1|TRBD2|NA|TRBJ2-1
TGCGCCAGCAGCTTGGCCGCTAGCGGGAGGGTCTCCTACAATGAGCAGTTCTTC
CASSLAASGRVSYNEQFF
>TRBV7-6|TRBD2|NA|TRBJ2-3
TGTGCCAGCAGCTCGATACGCACCTCGACTAGCGGGGGGGAGTCAGATACGCAGTATTTT
CASSSIRTSTSGGESDTQYF
>TRBV9|TRBD2|NA|TRBJ2-2
TGTGCCAGCAGCGTTCGTCCGACTAGCCGAAACACCGGGGAGCTGTTTTTT
CASSVRPTSRNTGELFF
>TRBV20-1|NA|once|TRBJ2-2
TGCAGTGCTAGTCAGTCAGGGAGGTCCGGGGAGCTGTTTTTT
CSASQSGRSGELFF
>TRBV18|NA|once|TRBJ1-1
TGTGCCAGCTCACCACAACGGGGGGGAACGACTGAAGCTTTCTTT
CASSPQRGGTTEAFF
>TRBV30|NA|NA|TRBJ1-2
TGTGCCTGGAGTGTTCAGGCCCCGGGCTACACCTTC
CAWSVQAPGYTF
>TRBV3-1/TRBV3-2|NA|NA|TRBJ1-3
TGTGCCAGCAGCTCAACCTGGGGGGAAAACACCATATATTTT
CASSSTWGENTIYF
>TRBV28|NA|NA|TRBJ1-1
TGTGCCAGCATCCAAACAGGATGGGAAGCTTTCTTT
CASIQTGWEAFF
>TRBV15|NA|NA|TRBJ1-1
TGTGCCACCAGCAGCCCCAGGGGCCTAATGAATGAGGCTTTCTTT
CATSSPRGLMNEAFF
>TRBV7-8|TRBD2|NA|TRBJ2-1
TGTGCCAGCAGCTTCAGGGAGGGAGTCGGGAATGAGCAGTTCTTC
CASSFREGVGNEQFF
>TRBV18|TRBD1|NA|TRBJ2-1
TGTGCCAGCTCACGTACCGGACAGGCCGTCGGCTCCTACAATGAGCAGTTCTTC
CASSRTGQAVGSYNEQFF
>TRBV10-3|TRBD1|NA|TRBJ2-2
TGTGCCATCAGTGAGTCCGCGACAGGGGTCACCGGGGAGCTGTTTTTT
CAISESATGVTGELFF
>TRBV5-6|NA|few|TRBJ1-4
TGTGCCAGCAGCCTCGACGCCGGGGATGAAAAACTGTTTTTT
CASSLDAGDEKLFF
>TRBV28|TRBD1|NA|TRBJ2-7
TGTGCCAGCAACCGGGACAGGGCCTACGAGCAGTACTTC
CASNRDRAYEQYF
>TRBV19|NA|NA|TRBJ2-7
TGTGCCAGTAGTATAAGGTGGGGACTCGAGCAGTACTTC
CASSIRWGLEQYF
>TRBV30|NA|NA|TRBJ1-6
TGTGCCTGGTCGGGACAAATTGATTCACCCCTCCACTTT
CAWSGQIDSPLHF
>TRBV5-1|NA|NA|TRBJ1-1
TGCGCCAGCAGCTTGGGAGGGAGGGCTGAAGCTTTCTTT
CASSLGGRAEAFF
>TRBV2|NA|once|TRBJ1-1
TGTGCCAGCAGCGGTCAGGGAGGTTTAGGTACTGAAGCTTTCTTT
CASSGQGGLGTEAFF
>TRBV6-5|NA|once|TRBJ2-2
TGTGCCAGCAGGGGGAGGGGGGTCACCGGGGAGCTGTTTTTT
CASRGRGVTGELFF
>TRBV7-9|NA|few|TRBJ2-4
TGTGCCAGCAGCTTCGGACGGGGAAACATTCAGTACTTC
CASSFGRGNIQYF
>TRBV12-3/TRBV12-4|TRBD1|once|TRBJ1-6
TGTGCCAGCAGACCGACAGGGGATTCACCCCTCCACTTT
CASRPTGDSPLHF
>TRBV5-4|TRBD2|NA|TRBJ2-3
TGTGCCAGCAGCTTGGTCGGCGGGGGGGTCACAGATACGCAGTATTTT
CASSLVGGGVTDTQYF
>TRBV11-2|NA|NA|TRBJ2-5
TGTGCCAGCAGCTTAGATAGCGTGGCTGCCATTAAGGCCCAGTACTTC
CASSLDSVAAIKAQYF
>TRBV6-2/TRBV6-3|NA|NA|TRBJ1-5
TGTGCCAGCAGTTACTCACGGGGTGATCAGCCCCAGCATTTT
CASSYSRGDQPQHF
>TRBV12-3/TRBV12-4|NA|once|TRBJ1-2
TGTGCCAGCAGTTTGAGGGTTGGTGGCTACACCTTC
CASSLRVGGYTF
>TRBV3-1/TRBV3-2|TRBD2|once|TRBJ2-4
TGTGCCAGCAGCCAACAGCGGGGAGGCGTAGACATTCAGTACTTC
CASSQQRGGVDIQYF
>TRBV5-1|TRBD1|NA|TRBJ1-3
TGCGCCAGCAGCATCCAGGGACAGGGGGGAGGAAACACCATATATTTT
CASSIQGQGGGNTIYF